These 4 T cell receptor beta chains originate from one sample sequenced in a study of blood T cell repertoires in COVID-19. Profiling relied on immunoSEQ multiplex PCR, and the TCRdb table lists in-frame clones only, not all of them. The sample has roughly 59,000 clones, roughly 80% seen once. Sequenced input: peripheral blood. All receptors come from a human donor in a cohort sampled during active COVID-19.

The rearrangement links TRBV28 to TRBJ2-7; TRBD2 aligns across 7 bases. The V gene's germline CDR1 is MDHEN and CDR2 SYDVKM. Germline trimming cut 1 base from V and 3 bases from J; bases unmatched to any gene: 9. The CDR3 runs to 16 residues. The CDR3 protein is CASSLSLGGDSYEQYF. The CDR3 nucleotides read TGTGCCAGCAGTTTATCGTTGGGAGGGGATAGCTACGAGCAGTACTTC.

The J gene is TRBJ2-7, the V gene TRBV9; 9 nucleotides line up with TRBD1. This CDR3 contains 15 residues. V dropped 2 bases and J dropped 5; count of bases not matched to a gene: 8. CDR1 and CDR2 (germline): SGDLS, YYNGEE. CDR3 sequence reads: CASSVVQGANNEQYF. In DNA, the CDR3 is TGTGCCAGCAGCGTGGTACAGGGGGCCAACAACGAGCAGTACTTC.

This chain joins TRBV4-2 and TRBJ2-3; 8 bases are shared with TRBD1. Germline CDR1 reads LGHNA; CDR2 reads YNFKEQ. V shed 1 base and J 1 base; nucleotides not matched to a gene: 4. CDR3 length: 16 amino acids. CDR3 DNA: TGTGCCAGCAGCCAAGGGGCGGGACAGGGCACAGATACGCAGTATTTT. It codes for CASSQGAGQGTDTQYF.

The chain is built from TRBV13 and TRBJ1-1; TRBD1 agrees at 9 bases. The CDR3 contains 17 residues. Germline V gene sequence: CDR1 PRHDT, CDR2 FYEKMQ (reference sequence). V shed 5 bases and J 4 bases; nucleotides not matched to a gene: 14. The CDR3 here is CASSTVPGQGSGTEAFF. CDR3 nucleotides: TGTGCCAGCAGCACAGTCCCGGGACAGGGTTCGGGCACTGAAGCTTTCTTT.